This T cell receptor beta chain was captured by sequencing in a study of shared clonotypes between healthy human individuals. The ends lost 3 bases at V and 0 bases at J; junction bases unmatched: 2. There are 15 residues in the CDR3. In germline, CDR1 is SGDLS, CDR2 YYNGEE. This clone has a handful of counts. Other DNA variants within this sample encode the same CDR3. Repertoires were generated with immunoSEQ multiplex PCR, while TCRdb's copy carries only in-frame clones and drops some. The data contain about 2.4 million clones, approximately 90% of them singletons. The genes are TRBV9 and TRBJ2-1, with TRBD2 identical over 8 bases. The TCR comes from a man in his late teens or twenties in good health. Sequencing input: naive CD4+ T cells sorted from blood. Subset described: CD45RA+ positively selected. CDR3 residues: CASSASGSSYNEQFF. For the CDR3, the DNA is TGTGCCAGCAGCGCGAGCGGGAGCTCCTACAATGAGCAGTTCTTC.